This T cell receptor beta chain stems from a study of blood T cell repertoires in COVID-19. Study details: T cells, B-cell-depleted T cells, or PBMCs supplied cDNA or gDNA.

Germline-derived CDR1 and CDR2 are SGHDT and YYEEEE. V lost 3 bases to trimming and J lost 5 bases; unmatched junction nucleotides: 10. This CDR3 has 15 residues. In the authors' workflow: Researchers report that nucleated cell counts were estimated from reference gene primer amplification. Using immunoSEQ multiplex PCR, the repertoire was profiled, and TCRdb retains in-frame clones only, with some absent. The V and J calls and clone size were taken over from that table, and D and trimming were inferred from the DNA. The sample lists roughly 320,000 clones; 65% to 90% were seen once. Sequenced sample: peripheral blood. The sequence came from a human donor in a cohort sampled during active COVID-19. This chain joins TRBV5-6 and TRBJ2-7; 8 nucleotides match TRBD1. CDR3 sequence (DNA): TGTGCCAGCAGCTCGGACCGACAGGGGACGAACGAGCAGTACTTC. Residues: CASSSDRQGTNEQYF.